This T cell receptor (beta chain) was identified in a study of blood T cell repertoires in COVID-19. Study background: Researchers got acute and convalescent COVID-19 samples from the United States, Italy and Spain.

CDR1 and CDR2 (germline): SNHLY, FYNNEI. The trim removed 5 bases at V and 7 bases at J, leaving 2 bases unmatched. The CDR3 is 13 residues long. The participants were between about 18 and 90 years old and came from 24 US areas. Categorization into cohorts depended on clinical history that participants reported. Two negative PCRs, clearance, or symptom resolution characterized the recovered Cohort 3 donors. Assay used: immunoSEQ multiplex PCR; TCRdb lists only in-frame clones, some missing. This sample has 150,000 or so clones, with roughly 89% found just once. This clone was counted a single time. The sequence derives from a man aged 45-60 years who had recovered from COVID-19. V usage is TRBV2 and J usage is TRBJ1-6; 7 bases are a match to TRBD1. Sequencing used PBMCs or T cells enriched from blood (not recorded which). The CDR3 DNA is TGTGCCAGCAGTTTGACAGGGAATTCACCCCTCCACTTT. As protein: CASSLTGNSPLHF.